This T cell receptor (beta chain) comes out of a study of T-cell reconstitution after alpha-beta-depleted transplantation in children (dated by TCRdb to 2016 to 2017). About the full investigation: T-cell immune reconstitution after TCRalphabeta/CD19-depleted allogeneic hematopoietic cell transplantation in children was quantitatively tracked in the study by means of TCR repertoire profiling.

The method behind the library was PCR. Instrument on record: Illumina HiSeq 2500. TCR libraries were prepared with molecular barcoding, using unique molecular identifiers to normalize TCRbeta repertoire quantification. The public reads were reanalyzed by TCRdb: fastp trimming at Q25, MiXCR alignment, in-frame beta chains only. One record per CDR3 amino acid sequence lists the most common genes and DNA. Present in this sample are 500,000 to 600,000 distinct CDR3 sequences, approximately 32% of which were seen just once. The top ten hold 2.4% of the sample. As to this clonotype: The antigen this receptor binds is unknown. There are no base qualities to consult, and no much larger clone falls within one base.

Reading the germline V gene gives CDR1 SGHRS and CDR2 YFSETQ. V loses 5 bases of germline sequence and J loses 1 base, and the interval between the two ends is 12 bases. The CDR3 measures 14 amino acids from cysteine to phenylalanine. The DNA shown is the 42-base CDR3, in frame from base 1. The sequencing here drew on PBMCs from the stem cell graft donor, taken from the stem cell graft. This sequence was found in a human donor who donated a stem cell graft to a child with aplastic anemia. In this chain, TRBV5-1 is recombined with TRBJ1-1; the D gene is perhaps TRBD1, from 6 matching bases. The CDR3: CASRQGQSNTEAFF. DNA sequence: TGCGCCAGCAGACAAGGACAGTCGAACACTGAAGCTTTCTTT.